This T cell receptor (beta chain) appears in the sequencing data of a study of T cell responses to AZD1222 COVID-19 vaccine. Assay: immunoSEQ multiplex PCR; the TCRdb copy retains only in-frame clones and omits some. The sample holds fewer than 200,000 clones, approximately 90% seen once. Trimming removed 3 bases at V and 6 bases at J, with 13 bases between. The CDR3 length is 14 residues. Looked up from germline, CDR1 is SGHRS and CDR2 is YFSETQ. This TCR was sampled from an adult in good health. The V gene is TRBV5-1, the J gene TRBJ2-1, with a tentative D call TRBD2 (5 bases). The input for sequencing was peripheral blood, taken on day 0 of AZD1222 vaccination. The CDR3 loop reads CASSSRTPPNEQFF. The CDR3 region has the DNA TGCGCCAGCAGCTCCCGGACTCCTCCCAATGAGCAGTTCTTC. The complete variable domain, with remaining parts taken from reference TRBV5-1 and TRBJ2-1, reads KAGVTQTPRYLIKTRGQQVTLSCSPISGHRSVSWYQQTPGQGLQFLFEYFSETQRNKGNFPGRFSGRQFSNSRSEMNVSTLELGDSALYLCASSSRTPPNEQFFGPGTRLTVL.